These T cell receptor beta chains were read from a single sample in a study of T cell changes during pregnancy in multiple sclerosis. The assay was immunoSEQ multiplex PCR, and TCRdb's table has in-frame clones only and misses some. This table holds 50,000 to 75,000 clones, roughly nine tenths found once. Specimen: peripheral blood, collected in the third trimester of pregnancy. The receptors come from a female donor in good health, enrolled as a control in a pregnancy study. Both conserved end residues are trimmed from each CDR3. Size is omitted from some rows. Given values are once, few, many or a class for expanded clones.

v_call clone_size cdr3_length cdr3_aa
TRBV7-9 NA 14 ASSTQQQSNTGELF
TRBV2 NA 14 ASRVGSGSSSYEQY
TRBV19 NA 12 ASSKQGGNEKLF
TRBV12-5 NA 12 ASGLNQLGNTIY
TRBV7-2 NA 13 ASSFGQGGFYEQY
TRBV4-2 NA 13 ASSPQGATNEKLF
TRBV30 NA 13 ASNEDRRFMDTQY
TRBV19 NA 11 ASSRGGYNEQF
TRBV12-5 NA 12 ASGLVPRFTEAF
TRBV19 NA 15 ASIPSPGLPSGNTIY
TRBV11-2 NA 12 ASSLGGQIYEQY
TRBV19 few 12 ASSIAGPKQPQH
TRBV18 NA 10 ASWGLSGELF
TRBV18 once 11 ASRGGDSYEQY
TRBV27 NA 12 ASSTDRVSQPQH
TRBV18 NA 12 ASSPGQKAYEQY
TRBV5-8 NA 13 ASSPRDRGNNEQF
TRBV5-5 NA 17 ASSWRGQGQSGSNQPQH
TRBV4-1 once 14 ASSQGGQGGAETQY
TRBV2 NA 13 ASRGDRGRTGELF
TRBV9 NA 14 ASSVAQGAGGNTIY
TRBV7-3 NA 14 ASSPLDDLNTGELF